This T cell receptor beta chain derives from a study of a mutant IDH1 vaccine in newly diagnosed glioma. Across the whole study: The first vaccination came 4-6 weeks after radiotherapy alone, or with temozolomide cycles.

Here immunoSEQ multiplex PCR was the method, and the copy in TCRdb shows in-frame clones only, minus some. The sample contains 65,000 to 85,000 clones, around 84% of which appear only once. Time point meaning: week 35, safety follow-up. Topical imiquimod accompanied each vaccine dose, which consisted of 300 ug of mutant IDH1 20-mer peptide. As concerns this clone: The target antigen is unknown.

The CDR3 sequence is 19 residues long. Trimming left V 2 bases short and J 5 bases short, with 27 bases between. Germline CDR1 reads SGHTA; CDR2 reads FQGNSA. Study-level points and caveats: Pseudoprogression appeared independent of alterations in top peripheral clonotypes.

The genes are TRBV7-2 and TRBJ1-2; D may be TRBD1 (6 bases). This TCR derives from a man aged 25-45 years with glioma. This specimen was PBMCs, taken from a glioma patient whose treatment included an IDH1 peptide vaccine. The CDR3, as DNA: TGTGCCAGCAGCTTAAATTGGCGGCAGGGGTATAAATCGGTATATGGCTACACCTTC. Protein product: CASSLNWRQGYKSVYGYTF. The whole variable domain, remainder taken from reference TRBV7-2 and TRBJ1-2, is GAGVSQSPSNKVTEKGKDVELRCDPISGHTALYWYRQSLGQGLEFLIYFQGNSAPDKSGLPSDRFSAERTGGSVSTLTIQRTQQEDSAVYLCASSLNWRQGYKSVYGYTFGSGTRLTVV.